This entry lists 2 T cell receptor beta chains sequenced from one sample in a study of shared clonotypes between healthy human individuals (dated by TCRdb to the early 2020s). Receptor amplification or capture employed the immunoSEQ multiplex PCR assay. As stored in TCRdb, this immuneACCESS dataset retains in-frame rearrangements with V and J assigned. A fraction of the clones does not appear; measured against another copy, unresolved V genes explain less than half of the discrepancy, and the remainder lacks a known reason. The sample contains more than 2 million clones, around 95% of them found a single time. The ten largest account for roughly 0.13% of the sample. Sequencing was done on a sample of naive CD4+ T cells sorted from blood. Read against the paper, the sample's cell subset or site label means: CD45RA+ positively selected. The receptors were sampled from a man younger than 35 in good health.

The genes are TRBV27 and TRBJ2-3; D remains ambiguous. The CDR3 spans 12 residues. The V end lost 8 bases, the J end lost 3 bases, and 9 bases lay between the germline ends. The V gene's germline CDR1 is MNHEY and CDR2 SMNVEV (reference sequence). The CDR3 is CASGSLTDTQYF. CDR3 sequence (DNA): TGTGCCAGCGGTAGCTTGACAGATACGCAGTATTTT.

The chain carries TRBV5-6 and TRBJ2-3, with TRBD1 matching over 8 bases. This CDR3 region has 16 residues. Germline assignment: CDR1 SGHDT and CDR2 YYEEEE. Trimming removed 2 bases from V and 1 base from J; junction bases left unmatched: 6. CDR3 residues: CASSFDQGAGTDTQYF. Here the CDR3 DNA reads TGTGCCAGCAGCTTCGATCAGGGGGCGGGCACAGATACGCAGTATTTT.